The source of this TCR beta chain is a study of shared clonotypes between healthy human individuals. Germline values: CDR1 SEHNR, CDR2 FQNEAQ (reference sequence). The CDR3 is 10 residues long. Terminally differentiated effector memory CD45RA+ cells were excluded by CCR7 positive selection of CD45RO-negative cells. Several immunoSEQ 96-well plates shared each subset's DNA, each plate a replicate. TCRdb's table, derived via immunoSEQ multiplex PCR, lists solely in-frame clones and lacks some. The data hold roughly 850,000 clones, with around 96% observed a single time. The sample taken for sequencing was naive CD8+ T cells sorted from blood. The clonotype originates from a young man in good health. This sequence joins TRBV7-9 and TRBJ2-7; the D call may be TRBD1 or TRBD2 (5 bases each). The CDR3 region is CGWGPYEQYF. The CDR3 DNA reads TGTGGCTGGGGACCCTACGAGCAGTACTTC.